The 27 T cell receptor beta chains listed next were all sequenced from one sample in a study of T cells in Graves' hyperthyroidism and ophthalmopathy. The source material, RNA transcripts, was used to amplify TCR beta CDR3 regions. First-round RT-PCR with HTBI primers amplified the TCR CDR3 region. MiXCR, applied by TCRdb to the multiplex PCR reads, yields one record per CDR3 protein. The table shows roughly 380,000 distinct CDR3 sequences, with roughly 13% occurring only once. Sequenced sample: blood. These receptors were collected from a woman in her sixties or seventies with Graves' hyperthyroidism.

The chain links TRBV7-3 to TRBJ2-1; 7 nucleotides match TRBD2. CDR3 length equals 15 residues. CDR1 and CDR2 (germline): SGHTA, FQGTGA. The V gene end was trimmed by 1 base and the J gene end by 3 bases; junction bases not matched to a gene: 3. The CDR3 region is CASSLSGSDYNEQFF. The DNA for the CDR3 is TGTGCCAGCAGCTTAAGCGGGAGCGACTACAATGAGCAGTTCTTC.

This clonotype was observed at least ten times. The chain combines TRBV29-1 with TRBJ1-1; a possible D gene is TRBD1 (5 bases). The CDR3 length is 13 residues. The V and J ends lost 7 bases and 6 bases respectively, with 18 bases between them. The germline gives CDR1 SQVTM, CDR2 ANQGSEA. CDR3 sequence: CSARRTGAPEAFF. CDR3 coding DNA: TGCAGCGCCCGTCGCACAGGTGCCCCTGAAGCTTTCTTT.

This chain uses TRBV29-1 with TRBJ1-2; TRBD1 agrees at 7 bases. The J segment lost 9 bases and the V segment lost 4 bases, leaving 11 bases of the junction unmatched. There are 13 residues in the CDR3. Germline-derived CDR1 and CDR2 are SQVTM and ANQGSEA. The CDR3 DNA sequence: TGCAGCGTTGCATCGGGACAGCTAAAAAGCTACACCTTC. Translation: CSVASGQLKSYTF. Variable domain in full (rest from reference TRBV29-1 and TRBJ1-2): SAVISQKPSRDICQRGTSLTIQCQVDSQVTMMFWYRQQPGQSLTLIATANQGSEATYESGFVIDKFPISRPNLTFSTLTVSNMSPEDSSIYLCSVASGQLKSYTFGSGTRLTVV.

This clonotype has ten or more counts. The chain combines TRBV3-1 with TRBJ2-3; 8 bases fit TRBD2. CDR1 LGHDT and CDR2 YNNKEL come from the germline V gene (reference sequence). V was pared by 0 bases and J by 0 bases, with 5 bases of the junction left unmatched. CDR3 length: 17 amino acids. The CDR3 sequence is CASSQDGLAVSTDTQYF. The DNA for the CDR3 is TGTGCCAGCAGCCAAGACGGACTAGCCGTTAGCACAGATACGCAGTATTTT.

Points on this clonotype: This sequence may be a read error, since a much larger clone differs from it by one base. V usage is TRBV11-2 and J usage is TRBJ2-5; D unresolved. The CDR3 sequence is 14 residues long. Germline-derived CDR1 and CDR2 are SGHAT and FQNNGV. The CDR3 DNA follows: TGTGTCAGCAGCTTTGACAACTTCTTGGAGACCCAGTACTTC. It codes for CVSSFDNFLETQYF. The variable domain in full, completed from reference TRBV11-2 and TRBJ2-5, reads EAGVAQSPRYKIIEKRQSVAFWCNPISGHATLYWYQQILGQGPKLLIQFQNNGVVDDSQLPKDRFSAERLKGVDSTLKIQPAKLEDSAVYLCVSSFDNFLETQYFGPGTRLLVL.

Turning to this clonotype: An end of the junction does not agree with germline; a read error may underlie this. The genes are TRBV6-1 and TRBJ2-5; 13 nucleotides agree with TRBD2. The CDR3 runs to 15 residues. Germline values: CDR1 MNHNS, CDR2 SASEGT. CDR3 sequence reads: CASREGTSGMETQYF. CDR3 in DNA: TGTGCCAGCAGGGAAGGGACTAGCGGGATGGAGACCCAGTACTTC.

The table lists this clonotype with many counts. The V and J genes are TRBV12-3 or TRBV12-4 and TRBJ1-5; D perhaps matches TRBD1 (5 bases). Trimming pared 3 bases from V and 1 base from J, leaving 7 bases between. This CDR3 is 14 amino acids long. The CDR3 DNA reads as TGTGCCAGCAGTTTTTCAGGGAGCAATCAGCCCCAGCATTTT. This sequence encodes CASSFSGSNQPQHF.

This clonotype occurred many times. V and J are TRBV20-1 and TRBJ2-5; D remains unclear. The V and J ends lost 3 bases and 2 bases respectively, with 7 bases between them. The CDR3 consists of 12 residues. Germline lookup yields CDR1 DFQATT and CDR2 SNEGSKA (reference sequence). CDR3 in amino acids: CSARDEQETQYF. The CDR3 DNA reads TGCAGTGCTAGGGACGAGCAAGAGACCCAGTACTTC.

At least ten counts were recorded for this clonotype. The rearrangement uses TRBV6-5 and TRBJ2-7, with D possibly matching TRBD2 (5 bases). CDR1 is MNHEY and CDR2 is SVGAGI in the germline V gene. The CDR3 is made up of 13 amino acids. Trimming removed 2 bases at V and 6 bases at J, with 11 bases between. CDR3 bases: TGTGCCAGCAGTTACGACTACCTAGGCGAGCAGTACTTC. Its translation: CASSYDYLGEQYF.

This clonotype was found many times. V and J are TRBV5-1 and TRBJ1-2, with D tentatively TRBD1 (6 bases). Trimming removed 3 bases at V and 0 bases at J, with 12 bases between. The CDR3 extends over 15 amino acids. Per the germline V gene, CDR1 is SGHRS and CDR2 is YFSETQ. The CDR3 nucleotides are TGCGCCAGCAGCTATGGGGGCGGCCCTAACTATGGCTACACCTTC. This codes for CASSYGGGPNYGYTF.

This clonotype was observed many times. V and J are TRBV28 and TRBJ2-2; D remains unclear. This CDR3 has 13 residues. With 3 bases removed from V and 5 bases from J, the gap between germline ends came to 7 bases. CDR1 is MDHEN and CDR2 is SYDVKM in the germline V gene. CDR3 loop: CASSLLGTGELFF. CDR3 nucleotide sequence: TGTGCCAGCAGTTTGTTAGGTACCGGGGAGCTGTTTTTT. The complete variable domain, with remaining parts taken from reference TRBV28 and TRBJ2-2, reads DVKVTQSSRYLVKRTGEKVFLECVQDMDHENMFWYRQDPGLGLRLIYFSYDVKMKEKGDIPEGYSVSREKKERFSLILESASTNQTSMYLCASSLLGTGELFFGEGSRLTVL.

This clonotype was recorded many times. J is TRBJ2-5 and V is TRBV3-1; D is perhaps TRBD1 or TRBD2 (5 bases each). With 2 bases removed from V and 4 bases from J, the gap between germline ends came to 14 bases. Germline V gene lookup returns CDR1 LGHDT and CDR2 YNNKEL (reference sequence). The length of the CDR3 is 15 residues. The CDR3 nucleotides read TGTGCCAGCAGCCAACCCTCGGGGCTAAGAGAGACCCAGTACTTC. This codes for CASSQPSGLRETQYF.

This clonotype was recorded at least ten times. This chain uses TRBV2 with TRBJ2-7; TRBD2 matches at 8 bases. Per the germline V gene, CDR1 is SNHLY and CDR2 is FYNNEI. This CDR3 is built from 15 residues. J lost 7 bases, V lost 6 bases, and 14 bases had no gene match. The CDR3 sequence: CASRKRLAGLYEQYF. CDR3 DNA sequence: TGTGCCAGCAGGAAGAGGCTAGCGGGTCTGTATGAGCAGTACTTC.

The CDR3 coding sequence is TGTGCCAGTAGTATGGGAGGCAATGAGCAGTTCTTC. It specifies CASSMGGNEQFF. This chain links TRBV19 with TRBJ2-1, with D perhaps TRBD2 (6 bases). Trimming stripped 3 bases from V and 6 bases from J, with 6 bases between. This CDR3 comprises 12 residues. Looked up from germline, CDR1 is LNHDA and CDR2 is SQIVND (reference sequence).

Ten or more counts support this clonotype. The chain has TRBV11-2 and TRBJ1-1, with 8 bases aligning to TRBD1. CDR3 length equals 16 residues. Trimming cost V 5 bases and J 2 bases; bases outside gene matches: 10. The V gene's germline CDR1 is SGHAT and CDR2 FQNNGV. The CDR3 sequence: CASSQTSTGANTEAFF. In DNA form, the CDR3 reads TGTGCCAGCAGCCAGACCTCGACAGGGGCCAACACTGAAGCTTTCTTT.

Many counts were recorded for this clonotype. The chain joins TRBV27 to TRBJ2-5; D may be TRBD1 (6 bases). The CDR3 extends over 20 amino acids. The V and J ends lost 6 bases and 3 bases respectively, with 32 bases between them. Germline CDR1 reads MNHEY; CDR2 reads SMNVEV (reference sequence). CDR3 in amino acids: CASSPISLSSLRQAKETQYF. In DNA form, the CDR3 reads TGTGCCAGCAGCCCCATATCTTTATCTAGTCTGAGACAGGCGAAAGAGACCCAGTACTTC.

This clonotype was detected many times. The chain employs TRBV5-1 and TRBJ1-1; 8 bases agree with TRBD1. Trimming at V came to 0 bases and at J to 5 bases, leaving 9 bases not matched to a gene. CDR1 and CDR2 from the germline V gene are SGHRS and YFSETQ. There are 16 residues in the CDR3. CDR3 residues: CASSLGPRDRLTEAFF. CDR3 in DNA: TGCGCCAGCAGCTTGGGGCCCCGGGACAGGCTTACTGAAGCTTTCTTT.

The V call is TRBV5-1, the J call TRBJ2-5; D tentatively fits TRBD1 or TRBD2 (5 bases each). V gave up 3 bases and J gave up 1 base, with 16 bases separating them. The CDR3 consists of 16 residues. The germline V gene has CDR1 SGHRS and CDR2 YFSETQ. CDR3 amino acids: CASSSPSGALQETQYF. DNA of the CDR3: TGCGCCAGCAGCTCGCCTTCCGGGGCCCTCCAAGAGACCCAGTACTTC.

This clonotype has ten or more counts. The chain has TRBV11-3 and TRBJ1-1; TRBD1 is a possible D gene (5 bases). V lost 1 base and J lost 7, with 7 bases in between. Germline loops: CDR1 SGHNT, CDR2 YENEEA. The CDR3 consists of 12 residues. The CDR3 region is CASSLVRGEAFF. CDR3 coding DNA: TGTGCCAGCAGCTTAGTTAGGGGTGAAGCTTTCTTT.

The chain uses TRBV19 and TRBJ1-5, with D uncertain. V shed 2 bases and J shed 4 bases, with 6 bases lying between them. This CDR3 is built from 13 residues. Germline V lookup: CDR1 LNHDA, CDR2 SQIVND (reference sequence). CDR3 region: CASSIQENQPQHF. As DNA, the CDR3 is TGTGCCAGTAGTATACAGGAAAATCAGCCCCAGCATTTT.

This clonotype has a handful of counts. The V call is TRBV14, the J call TRBJ1-1; 8 nucleotides line up with TRBD1. V lost 5 bases, J lost 1 base, and 6 bases stayed unmatched. Germline assignment: CDR1 SGHDN and CDR2 FVKESK. The CDR3 spans 15 residues. In DNA form, the CDR3 reads TGTGCCAGCAGCGACTGGACAGGGACGAACACTGAAGCTTTCTTT. It is translated as CASSDWTGTNTEAFF. The whole variable domain, remainder taken from reference TRBV14 and TRBJ1-1, is EAGVTQFPSHSVIEKGQTVTLRCDPISGHDNLYWYRRVMGKEIKFLLHFVKESKQDESGMPNNRFLAERTGGTYSTLKVQPAELEDSGVYFCASSDWTGTNTEAFFGQGTRLTVV.

This chain joins TRBV7-9 and TRBJ2-1; 13 bases are shared with TRBD2. This CDR3 comprises 14 residues. V lost 2 bases, J lost 15 bases, and 7 bases stayed unmatched. Germline V lookup: CDR1 SEHNR, CDR2 FQNEAQ (reference sequence). In DNA form, the CDR3 reads TGTGCCAGCAGCTTAACGCGGACTAGCGGGAGTATGTTCTTC. This codes for CASSLTRTSGSMFF.

The CDR3 sequence: CASYFAGQTNNEQFF. The CDR3 DNA reads TGTGCCAGCTATTTCGCGGGACAGACCAACAATGAGCAGTTCTTC. The chain uses TRBV6-1 and TRBJ2-1; perhaps TRBD1 as D (7 bases). CDR1 is MNHNS, CDR2 SASEGT, per germline. CDR3 length equals 15 residues. V was pared by 8 bases and J by 5 bases, with 19 bases between.

This clonotype was seen ten or more times. This chain uses TRBV18 with TRBJ2-7; 9 bases line up with TRBD2. V trimming: 3 bases; J trimming: 5 bases; junction bases outside the gene matches: 8. CDR1 and CDR2 (germline): KGHSH, LQKENI. The CDR3 contains 15 residues. CDR3: CASSPPGLAGNEQYF. The CDR3 region has the DNA TGTGCCAGCTCACCCCCGGGGCTAGCGGGAAACGAGCAGTACTTC.

In its sample, this clonotype was seen a few times. The chain joins TRBV6-1 to TRBJ2-2; D might be TRBD1 (5 bases). Germline loops: CDR1 MNHNS, CDR2 SASEGT. V was pared by 0 bases and J by 1 base, with 6 bases between. CDR3 length equals 15 residues. Here the CDR3 DNA reads TGTGCCAGCAGTGAAGCGGGGCTGAACACCGGGGAGCTGTTTTTT. It translates to CASSEAGLNTGELFF.

This clonotype was counted many times. V is TRBV13 and J is TRBJ2-7; 7 bases fit TRBD1. The CDR3 covers 15 residues. CDR1 and CDR2 (germline): PRHDT, FYEKMQ (reference sequence). J lost 3 bases, V lost 4 bases, and 9 bases had no gene match. CDR3 nucleotide sequence: TGTGCCAGCAGCTCAACCGGGACAGCTTACTACGAGCAGTACTTC. Translation gives CASSSTGTAYYEQYF.

This clonotype has at least ten counts. The chain links TRBV29-1 to TRBJ1-1, with TRBD1 as a possible D gene (6 bases). The germline V gene has CDR1 SQVTM and CDR2 ANQGSEA. V was trimmed by 7 bases and J by 1 base, leaving 19 bases between them. CDR3 length equals 15 residues. The CDR3 is CSGTRGAFTNTEAFF. The CDR3 DNA reads TGCAGCGGGACCAGGGGAGCATTTACGAACACTGAAGCTTTCTTT.